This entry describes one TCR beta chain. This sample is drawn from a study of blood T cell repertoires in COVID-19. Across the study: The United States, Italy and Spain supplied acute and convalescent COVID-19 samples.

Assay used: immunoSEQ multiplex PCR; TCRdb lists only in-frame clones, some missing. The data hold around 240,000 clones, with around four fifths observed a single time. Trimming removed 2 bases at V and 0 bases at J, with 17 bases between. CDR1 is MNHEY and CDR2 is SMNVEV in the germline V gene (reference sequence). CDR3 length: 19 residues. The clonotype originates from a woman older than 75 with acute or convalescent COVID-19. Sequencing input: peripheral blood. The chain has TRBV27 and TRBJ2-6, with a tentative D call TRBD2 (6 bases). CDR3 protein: CASSLRGGRGLSGANVLTF. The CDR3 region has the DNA TGTGCCAGCAGTTTAAGGGGAGGTAGGGGCCTCTCTGGGGCCAACGTCCTGACTTTC. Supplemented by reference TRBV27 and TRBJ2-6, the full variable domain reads EAQVTQNPRYLITVTGKKLTVTCSQNMNHEYMSWYRQDPGLGLRQIYYSMNVEVTDKGDVPEGYKVSRKEKRNFPLILESPSPNQTSLYFCASSLRGGRGLSGANVLTFGAGSRLTVL.